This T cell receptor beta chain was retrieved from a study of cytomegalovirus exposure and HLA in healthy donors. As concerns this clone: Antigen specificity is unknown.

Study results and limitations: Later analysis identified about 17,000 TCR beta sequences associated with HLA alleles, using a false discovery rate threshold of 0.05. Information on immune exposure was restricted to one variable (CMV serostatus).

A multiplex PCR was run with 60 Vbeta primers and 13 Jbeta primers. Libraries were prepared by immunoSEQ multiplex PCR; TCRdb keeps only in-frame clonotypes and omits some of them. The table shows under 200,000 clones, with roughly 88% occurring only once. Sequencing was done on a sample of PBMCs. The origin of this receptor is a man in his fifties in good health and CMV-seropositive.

As DNA, the CDR3 is TGTGCCAGCAGCCGACCCGGCAGCGGCAACTATGGCTACACCTTC. It codes for CASSRPGSGNYGYTF. V usage is TRBV9 and J usage is TRBJ1-2; D is ambiguous. V dropped 4 bases and J dropped 2 bases, with 15 bases sitting between them. In germline, CDR1 is SGDLS, CDR2 YYNGEE. This CDR3 comprises 15 residues.